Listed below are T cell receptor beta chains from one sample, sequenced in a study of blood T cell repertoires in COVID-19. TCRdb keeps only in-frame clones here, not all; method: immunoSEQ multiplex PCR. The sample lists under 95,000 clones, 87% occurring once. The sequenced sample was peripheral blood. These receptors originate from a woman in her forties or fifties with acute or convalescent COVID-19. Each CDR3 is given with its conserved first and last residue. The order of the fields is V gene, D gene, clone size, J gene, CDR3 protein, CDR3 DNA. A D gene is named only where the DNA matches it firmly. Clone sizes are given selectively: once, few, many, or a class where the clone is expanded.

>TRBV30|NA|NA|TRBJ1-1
CAWGGTPFSNTFF
TGTGCCTGGGGGGGGACACCTTTTTCCAATACTTTCTTT
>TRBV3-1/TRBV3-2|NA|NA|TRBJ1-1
CASSRGGNTEAFF
TGTGCCAGCAGCCGGGGCGGTAACACTGAAGCTTTCTTT
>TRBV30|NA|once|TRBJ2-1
CAWSSFMSSYNEQFF
TGTGCCTGGAGTTCCTTCATGAGCTCCTACAATGAGCAGTTCTTC
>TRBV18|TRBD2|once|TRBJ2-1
CASSPPRGRAHNEQFF
TGTGCCAGCTCACCTCCTCGCGGGAGGGCCCACAATGAGCAGTTCTTC
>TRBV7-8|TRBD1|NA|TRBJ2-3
CASSLTGASTDTQYF
TGTGCCAGCAGCCTGACAGGGGCGAGCACAGATACGCAGTATTTT
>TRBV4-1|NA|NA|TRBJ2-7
CASSQGDTPYYEQYF
TGCGCCAGCAGCCAAGGGGACACCCCATACTACGAGCAGTACTTC
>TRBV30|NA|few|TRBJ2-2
CAWSASGVRTGELFF
TGTGCCTGGAGTGCGTCGGGGGTACGGACCGGGGAGCTGTTTTTT
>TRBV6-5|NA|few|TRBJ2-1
CASSRGTAMNEQFF
TGTGCCAGCAGCCGGGGGACGGCAATGAACGAGCAGTTCTTC
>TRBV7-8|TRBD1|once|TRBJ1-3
CASSLVGTASGNTIYF
TGTGCCAGCAGCTTAGTCGGGACAGCTTCTGGAAACACCATATATTTT
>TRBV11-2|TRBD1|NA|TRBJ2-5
CASSLGGQRETQYF
TGTGCCAGCAGCTTAGGGGGACAGAGGGAGACCCAGTACTTC
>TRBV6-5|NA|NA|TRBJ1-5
CASTLSSNQPQHF
TGTGCCAGCACCTTGAGTAGCAATCAGCCCCAGCATTTT
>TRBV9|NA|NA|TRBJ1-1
CASSVGGEDTEAFF
TGTGCCAGCAGCGTAGGAGGTGAGGACACTGAAGCTTTCTTT
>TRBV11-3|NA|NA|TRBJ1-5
CASSSLTAHPHISNQPQHF
TGTGCCAGCAGCTCCTTAACAGCCCATCCTCATATTAGCAATCAGCCCCAGCATTTT
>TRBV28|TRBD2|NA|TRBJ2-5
CASSLLSSGRVEKTQYF
TGTGCCAGCAGTTTATTGTCTAGCGGGAGGGTGGAGAAGACCCAGTACTTC
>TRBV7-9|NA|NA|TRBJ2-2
CASSLRWGDSGELFF
TGTGCCAGCAGCTTAAGGTGGGGGGATTCCGGGGAGCTGTTTTTT
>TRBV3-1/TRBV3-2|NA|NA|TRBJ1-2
CASSQVGSSGYTF
TGTGCCAGCAGCCAAGTGGGCTCCTCTGGCTACACCTTC
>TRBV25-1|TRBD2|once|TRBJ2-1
CASSPFSGNYNEQFF
TGTGCCAGCAGTCCCTTTAGCGGGAATTACAATGAGCAGTTCTTC
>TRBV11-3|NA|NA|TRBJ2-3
CASSLYGTDTQYF
TGTGCCAGCAGCTTATATGGCACAGATACGCAGTATTTT
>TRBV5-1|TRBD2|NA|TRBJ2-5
CASSLALVVGLADQETQYF
TGCGCCAGCAGCTTGGCCTTAGTCGTAGGACTAGCGGACCAAGAGACCCAGTACTTC
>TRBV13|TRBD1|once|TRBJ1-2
CASSLGQTGTGFYGYTF
TGTGCCAGCAGCTTAGGGCAGACCGGGACAGGGTTCTATGGCTACACCTTC
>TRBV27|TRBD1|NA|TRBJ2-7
CASSSPRDSPYEQYF
TGTGCCAGCAGTTCGCCCCGGGACAGCCCCTACGAGCAGTACTTC
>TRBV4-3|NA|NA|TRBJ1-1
CASSQEGGTDTEAFF
TGCGCCAGCAGCCAAGAAGGCGGGACCGACACTGAAGCTTTCTTT
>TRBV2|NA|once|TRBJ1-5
CATASQGGRNQPQHF
TGTGCCACAGCCTCCCAGGGCGGACGGAATCAGCCCCAGCATTTT
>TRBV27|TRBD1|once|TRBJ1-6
CASMGQGYNSPLHF
TGTGCCAGCATGGGACAGGGCTATAATTCACCCCTCCACTTT
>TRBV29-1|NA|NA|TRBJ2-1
CSVDQVYNEQFF
TGCAGCGTTGACCAGGTCTACAATGAGCAGTTCTTC
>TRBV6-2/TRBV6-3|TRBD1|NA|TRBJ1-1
CASSYGGGHTGAFF
TGTGCCAGCAGTTACGGAGGGGGCCACACTGGAGCTTTCTTT
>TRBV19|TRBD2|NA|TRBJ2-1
CASSIDPLAGGPSYNEQFF
TGTGCCAGTAGTATCGACCCCCTAGCGGGAGGGCCGTCCTACAATGAGCAGTTCTTC
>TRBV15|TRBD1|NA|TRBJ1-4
CASRQGPEKLFF
TGTGCCAGTCGACAGGGTCCCGAAAAACTGTTTTTT
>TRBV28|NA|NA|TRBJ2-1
CASSLFSTSSNEQFF
TGTGCCAGCAGTTTATTTTCAACTAGTTCGAATGAGCAGTTCTTC
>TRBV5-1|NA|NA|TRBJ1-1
CASSLEKGITEAFF
TGCGCCAGCAGCTTAGAAAAGGGGATTACTGAAGCTTTCTTT
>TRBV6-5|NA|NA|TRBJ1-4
CASRQVATNEKLFF
TGTGCCAGCAGACAAGTTGCAACTAATGAAAAACTGTTTTTT
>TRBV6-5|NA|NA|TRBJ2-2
CASSYSGGTNTGELFF
TGTGCCAGCAGTTACTCTGGCGGAACGAACACCGGGGAGCTGTTTTTT
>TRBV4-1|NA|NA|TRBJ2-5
CASSQGPQRGETQYF
TGCGCCAGCAGCCAAGGTCCGCAAAGAGGGGAGACCCAGTACTTC
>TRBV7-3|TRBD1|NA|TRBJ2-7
CASSLTPPGTAGYEQYF
TGTGCCAGCAGCTTAACGCCCCCCGGGACAGCAGGGTACGAGCAGTACTTC
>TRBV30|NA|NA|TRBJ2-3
CASTRGGTDTQYF
TGTGCCTCCACCCGGGGAGGCACAGATACGCAGTATTTT
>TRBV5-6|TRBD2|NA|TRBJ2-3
CASSLPSGSRRGTDTQYF
TGTGCCAGCAGCTTGCCTAGCGGGAGCCGTAGGGGCACAGATACGCAGTATTTT
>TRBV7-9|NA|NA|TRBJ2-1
CASSLDYYNEQFF
TGTGCCAGCAGCTTAGACTACTACAATGAGCAGTTCTTC
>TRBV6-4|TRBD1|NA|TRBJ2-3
CASSDAGGPLDTQYF
TGTGCCAGCAGTGACGCAGGGGGCCCCTTAGATACGCAGTATTTT
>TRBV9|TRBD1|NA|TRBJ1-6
CASSPGPPGTGTSPLHF
TGTGCCAGCAGTCCAGGACCTCCCGGGACAGGTACTTCACCCCTCCACTTT
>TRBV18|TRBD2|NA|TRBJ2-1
CASSPPGSGRGTNEQFF
TGTGCCAGCTCACCACCAGGTAGCGGGAGAGGTACAAATGAGCAGTTCTTC
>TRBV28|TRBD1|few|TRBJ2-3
CASSSPQGDGTDTQYF
TGTGCCAGCAGTTCCCCCCAGGGGGATGGCACAGATACGCAGTATTTT